Below, 10 T cell receptor beta chains from the same sample are listed, as sequenced in a study of blood T cell repertoires in COVID-19. Sequencing used immunoSEQ multiplex PCR; TCRdb keeps in-frame clones, though not all of them. The sample yields tens of thousands of clones, about 90% seen once. The sequenced sample consisted of peripheral blood. All receptors come from a human donor in a cohort sampled during active COVID-19.

V and J are TRBV6-5 and TRBJ2-5; D may be TRBD1 (5 bases). This CDR3 contains 12 residues. V lost 4 bases and J 7 bases, leaving 10 bases between the germline ends. CDR1 is MNHEY and CDR2 is SVGAGI in the germline V gene. In DNA form, the CDR3 reads TGTGCCAGCAGTTCAGGGTGGGGGACCCAGTACTTC. Translation: CASSSGWGTQYF.

The rearrangement uses TRBV21-1 and TRBJ1-6; the D call TRBD1 from the table was never checked on the DNA. TRBV21-1 is labeled a pseudogene. The CDR3 has 16 residues. The CDR3 sequence: CASSKGHAKVNSPLHF. CDR3 coding DNA: TGTGCCAGCAGTAAGGGACATGCGAAGGTTAATTCACCCCTCCACTTT.

The chain links TRBV7-2 to TRBJ2-4; D gene unclear. The V end was cut by 2 bases, the J end by 0 bases, with 14 bases between. CDR1 SGHTA and CDR2 FQGNSA come from the germline V gene. The CDR3 spans 17 residues. The CDR3 region has the DNA TGTGCCAGCAGCTTATCCCGGTCGGGTCTAGCCAAAAACATTCAGTACTTC. This encodes CASSLSRSGLAKNIQYF.

CDR3 DNA sequence: TGCGCCAGCAGTGCCAGCAGGGGAAGGGGTGAAGCTTTCTTT. Protein sequence: CASSASRGRGEAFF. The chain uses TRBV10-1 and TRBJ1-1; TRBD1 is a possible D gene (6 bases). This CDR3 has 14 amino acids. V gave up 4 bases and J gave up 7 bases, with 16 bases separating them. From germline, CDR1 is WNHNN and CDR2 SYGVQD (reference sequence).

CDR3 residues: CASSNKGQVRAEKLFF. Written as DNA, the CDR3 is TGTGCCAGTAGTAATAAAGGACAGGTCCGCGCGGAAAAACTGTTTTTT. The chain combines TRBV19 with TRBJ1-4; 7 nucleotides agree with TRBD1. In germline, CDR1 is LNHDA, CDR2 SQIVND (reference sequence). The junction had 13 bases not matched to a gene; V was cut back by 4 bases and J by 8 bases. There are 16 residues in the CDR3.

The rearrangement links TRBV7-2 to TRBJ1-3, with D unclear. V dropped 4 bases and J dropped 1 base, with 11 bases sitting between them. CDR3 length: 15 amino acids. Germline assignment: CDR1 SGHTA and CDR2 FQGNSA. CDR3 in amino acids: CASSSRGESGNTIYF. The DNA for the CDR3 is TGTGCCAGCAGCTCCAGAGGAGAATCTGGAAACACCATATATTTT.

This clone was observed once. This chain connects TRBV20-1 to TRBJ2-7; D not certain. V lost 3 bases and J 3 bases, leaving 9 bases between the germline ends. Looked up from germline, CDR1 is DFQATT and CDR2 is SNEGSKA (reference sequence). CDR3 length: 12 amino acids. The CDR3 region has the DNA TGCAGTGCTAGTCTAGACCTCTACGAGCAGTACTTC. It yields the protein CSASLDLYEQYF.

The V call is TRBV20-1, the J call TRBJ2-1, with unresolved D. Germline V lookup: CDR1 DFQATT, CDR2 SNEGSKA (reference sequence). V lost 7 bases and J 4 bases, leaving 8 bases between the germline ends. The CDR3 is 11 amino acids. The CDR3 DNA follows: TGCAGTGGGGCTTTTTACAATGAGCAGTTCTTC. Translated, it gives CSGAFYNEQFF.

V gene TRBV15 combines with J gene TRBJ1-3; the D gene is possibly TRBD1 (6 bases). The V gene lost 1 base and the J gene lost 3 bases, with 10 bases spanning the gap. This CDR3 has 15 residues. Per the germline V gene, CDR1 is LNHNV and CDR2 is YYDKDF (reference sequence). CDR3 in DNA: TGTGCCACCAGCAGAGGAGGGGGTAATGGAAACACCATATATTTT. Its translation is CATSRGGGNGNTIYF.

The V and J genes are TRBV27 and TRBJ2-2; D may be TRBD2 (7 bases). The CDR3 length is 16 residues. Deletions cut 3 bases from V and 5 bases from J, with 16 bases between. Germline V gives CDR1 MNHEY, CDR2 SMNVEV (reference sequence). The DNA of the CDR3 is TGTGCCAGCAGTTTCGGGGGGCAAGGAAAAACCGGGGAGCTGTTTTTT. This codes for CASSFGGQGKTGELFF.